The entry below gives a single TCR beta chain sequence along with its context. Its antigen is currently not known. Base qualities are not at hand, and no much larger clone is one base apart. This specimen belongs to a study of cytotoxic CD8 clonotypes in ibrutinib-treated CLL listed by TCRdb under 2021. Concerning the study at large: The cohort had about a dozen relapsed/refractory and approximately 15 treatment-naive patients; approximately 17 were IGHV unmutated. Partial responses were observed in roughly 24 patients and complete responses in 2; after a median follow-up of 68 months, remission was maintained in approximately 15 patients and progression was observed in roughly twelve. Samples at response were collected after a median of around twelve months of treatment, with a range of roughly 6 to 40 months. On average, each sample had about 250,000 productive templates and approximately 89,000 productive rearrangements. Of the 90 or so participants in the trial, about 25 had longitudinal samples available. Cryopreserved peripheral blood mononuclear cells were obtained before treatment, at response, and at either sustained remission or disease progression. Every remission and progressive disease sample was obtained while ibrutinib was still being received by the patients.

On the study overall, not on this receptor specifically: Sustained-remission and progressing patients did not have matched sampling times, and lymph node repertoires were not examined. Public clonotypes were found to be uncommon and were observed to contract or remain stable during treatment; the increase in clonality was shown to reflect expansion of private clonotypes at ibrutinib response. At ibrutinib response clonality went up, during sustained remission it held steady, and at progression it dropped back toward baseline. Baseline clonality was found to be higher than that of age-matched healthy donors and was strongly correlated with circulating CD8+ T-cell counts.

CDR1 and CDR2 were assigned from the germline V gene as SGHRS and YFSETQ. The germline ends are 10 bases apart after V is trimmed by 6 bases and J by 1 base. The CDR3 runs 13 residues from the cysteine to the phenylalanine. Just the 39-base CDR3 DNA is kept, in frame starting at base 1. According to the study, the label for this sample's time point signals: progressive disease on ibrutinib. For TCR beta library preparation, around 2 micrograms of genomic DNA were isolated from cryopreserved PBMCs. Longitudinal blood samples from CLL patients on ibrutinib monotherapy were analyzed using high-throughput TCR beta sequencing. The patients were enrolled in a single-center, open-label phase 2 trial of ibrutinib monotherapy. The goal of deep resolution MiSeq sequencing was a depth between 1 in 1 million and 1 in 200,000 T cells, and coverage averaged 10x per clonotype. The immunoSEQ hsTCRB Kit was used to generate TCR beta libraries. Turning to the authors' computational methods: ImmunoSEQ Data Assistant and ImmunoSEQ Analyzer were used for data analysis, and V, D and J genes were assigned according to IMGT definitions. Clonality was computed as one minus normalized Shannon entropy of productive rearrangement frequencies, ranging from 0 to 1. Only overrepresented clonotypes making up at least 0.05% of the repertoire of each patient were included in the public clonotype analysis. Some 13 repertoires from age-matched healthy donors, obtained from immuneACCESS, served as clonality controls. The source is immuneACCESS, and TCRdb retained only in-frame sequences with V and J called. Part of the clones is not carried over; for the studies checked, unresolved V genes explain less than half of this, and the remainder is unexplained. V, J and clone size reflect that table, while D and trimming were determined from the DNA. Here the sample has approximately 70,000 clones; 80% occur a single time. Roughly 7.1% of the sample is in the top ten clones.

The receptor was derived from a human donor with chronic lymphocytic leukemia. The chain couples TRBV5-1 to TRBJ1-1; too little of a D gene remains to name it. The sample was PBMCs, taken at disease progression, from a patient treated with ibrutinib. Read as DNA, the sequence is TGCGCCAGCATCCCAGACGGGAACACTGAAGCTTTCTTT. This codes for CASIPDGNTEAFF. Extended through the reference TRBV5-1 and TRBJ1-1 proteins, this CDR3 yields the full variable domain: KAGVTQTPRYLIKTRGQQVTLSCSPISGHRSVSWYQQTPGQGLQFLFEYFSETQRNKGNFPGRFSGRQFSNSRSEMNVSTLELGDSALYLCASIPDGNTEAFFGQGTRLTVV.